A selection of T cell receptor beta chains follows, all from one sample in a study of OX40 agonist ivuxolimab in advanced cancers. Sequencing used immunoSEQ multiplex PCR; TCRdb keeps in-frame clones, though not all of them. Seen here are over 50,000 clones, around 93% observed once, and the top ten hold more than 20%. The sample was CD4+ or CD8+ T cells sorted from blood, taken in a trial of the OX40 agonist ivuxolimab. The receptor set was obtained from an adult with an advanced solid tumor such as melanoma, head and neck, liver or kidney cancer. Each CDR3 is given with its conserved first and last residue. A D gene is named only where the DNA matches it firmly. Only some rows state a clone size, as once, few, many or a class for expanded clones.

>.|TRBJ2-1|.|TRBV13
TGTGCCAGCAGCCTGGTGGTTGATGAGCAGTTCTTC
CASSLVVDEQFF
>.|TRBJ2-1|.|TRBV7-8
TGTGCCAGCAGCTTATTGGCTAGCGCCTACAATGAGCAGTTCTTC
CASSLLASAYNEQFF
>.|TRBJ2-6|.|TRBV6-6
TGTGCCAGCAACCAGGTATACTCTGGGGCCAACGTCCTGACTTTC
CASNQVYSGANVLTF
>TRBD2|TRBJ2-1|.|TRBV5-6
TGTGCCAGCAGCCCGGAGGCTAGCGGGTGGGCGGATGAGCAGTTCTTC
CASSPEASGWADEQFF
>.|TRBJ1-5|.|TRBV19
TGTGCCAGTAGTATAGATCCCCCGGCGTATAGCAATCAGCCCCAGCATTTT
CASSIDPPAYSNQPQHF
>TRBD1|TRBJ1-6|.|TRBV28
TGTGCCAGCAGTCAGGGACAGGGGACAAGCTCCTATAATTCACCCCTCCACTTT
CASSQGQGTSSYNSPLHF
>.|TRBJ2-3|.|TRBV5-1
TGCGCCAGCAGCTTGGGAGTTAGGGCTCGCACAGATACGCAGTATTTT
CASSLGVRARTDTQYF
>.|TRBJ1-1|.|TRBV5-1
TGCGCCAGCAGCTTGAATGGTGAAGCTTTCTTT
CASSLNGEAFF
>TRBD1|TRBJ1-5|once|TRBV2
TGTGCCAGCAGTGAAGAAAGGACAGGGCTTCAGCCCCAGCATTTT
CASSEERTGLQPQHF
>TRBD1|TRBJ1-1|.|TRBV5-3
TGTGCCAGAAGCTTGTATCCTACGGACAGGGCTGAGGATAACACTGAAGCTTTCTTT
CARSLYPTDRAEDNTEAFF